What follows are 19 T cell receptor beta chains derived from one specimen sequenced in a study of response to subunit inactivated influenza vaccine. TCRdb passed the RT-PCR reads through MiXCR, listing each CDR3 protein once. The sample consists of 450,000 to 600,000 distinct CDR3 sequences, under 9% of them appearing once. The material sequenced was PBMCs from blood, taken roughly 24 months after vaccination. These TCRs come from a man aged 45 to 75 who received an inactivated influenza vaccine.

This clonotype has more than one count but fewer than ten. The chain carries TRBV6-1 and TRBJ1-3, with 8 nucleotides matching TRBD1. Germline values: CDR1 MNHNS, CDR2 SASEGT. With 6 bases clipped from V and 0 bases from J, the junction kept 4 bases outside the gene matches. The CDR3 spans 15 residues. For the CDR3, the DNA is TGTGCCAGCAGGCCACAGGGGGACTCTGGAAACACCATATATTTT. Translating it yields CASRPQGDSGNTIYF.

This clonotype was seen ten or more times. The gene calls are TRBV5-1 and TRBJ1-4; a weak D match, TRBD1 (6 bases). V lost 4 bases and J lost 3, with 13 bases in between. The germline V gene encodes CDR1 SGHRS and CDR2 YFSETQ. This CDR3 spans 15 amino acids. CDR3 coding DNA: TGCGCCAGCAGCGCAACAGGGATGGCTAATGAAAAACTGTTTTTT. This gives the protein CASSATGMANEKLFF.

This clonotype was observed many times. This chain joins TRBV7-2 and TRBJ2-1; TRBD1 agrees at 10 bases. The J segment lost 5 bases and the V segment lost 0 bases, leaving 4 bases of the junction unmatched. CDR1 and CDR2 (germline): SGHTA, FQGNSA. This CDR3 contains 16 residues. CDR3 nucleotide sequence: TGTGCCAGCAGCTTAGCCGGGACAGGGGTACACAATGAGCAGTTCTTC. It translates to CASSLAGTGVHNEQFF.

Ten or more counts support this clonotype. The chain is built from TRBV28 and TRBJ2-5, with TRBD1 identical over 11 bases. Trimming took 6 bases from V and 4 from J; bases not matched to a gene: 19. The CDR3 is 19 residues long. Per germline, CDR1 MDHEN and CDR2 SYDVKM. For the CDR3, the DNA is TGTGCCAGCAGCAACGATTCCGGGACAGGGGGACACTCTGTAGAGACCCAGTACTTC. This translates into CASSNDSGTGGHSVETQYF.

This clonotype was recorded many times. This chain joins TRBV4-3 and TRBJ2-1; D is perhaps TRBD2 (6 bases). There are 16 residues in the CDR3. The V end lost 0 bases, the J end lost 2 bases, and 11 bases lay between the germline ends. The germline V gene has CDR1 LGHNA and CDR2 YSLEER. The CDR3 DNA reads as TGCGCCAGCAGCCAAGATACCCGACTAGCCTACAATGAGCAGTTCTTC. Amino acids: CASSQDTRLAYNEQFF.

The chain recombines TRBV20-1 with TRBJ2-7; 7 nucleotides agree with TRBD1. Trimming cost V 1 base and J 0 bases; bases outside gene matches: 6. Germline V CDR1 and CDR2: DFQATT, SNEGSKA (reference sequence). CDR3 size: 15 residues. The CDR3 spells CSARATGTASYEQYF. Here the CDR3 DNA reads TGCAGTGCTAGAGCAACCGGGACAGCCTCCTACGAGCAGTACTTC.

This clonotype was seen ten or more times. The chain is built from TRBV3-1 and TRBJ2-5, with a tentative D call TRBD1 (6 bases). Deletions cut 2 bases from V and 2 bases from J, with 15 bases between. This CDR3 is 16 amino acids long. Germline loops: CDR1 LGHDT, CDR2 YNNKEL (reference sequence). This CDR3 reads CASSQWGRSAQETQYF. For the CDR3, the DNA is TGTGCCAGCAGCCAATGGGGGCGCAGCGCACAAGAGACCCAGTACTTC.

The chain joins TRBV5-1 to TRBJ2-3, with 7 nucleotides matching TRBD2. This CDR3 region has 16 residues. With V trimmed by 0 bases and J by 1 base, 5 bases remained unmatched. From germline, CDR1 is SGHRS and CDR2 YFSETQ. The CDR3 is CASSLALGGGTDTQYF. CDR3 in DNA: TGCGCCAGCAGCTTGGCCCTGGGAGGGGGCACAGATACGCAGTATTTT.

This clonotype was found a few times. The chain joins TRBV27 to TRBJ2-1; D perhaps matches TRBD2 (5 bases). The CDR3 totals 15 residues. In germline, CDR1 is MNHEY, CDR2 SMNVEV (reference sequence). V lost 5 bases, J lost 9 bases, and 20 bases lay in between. The CDR3 loop reads CASSKRAATGFEQFF. In nucleotides, the CDR3 is TGTGCCAGCAGTAAGAGGGCAGCCACGGGGTTTGAGCAGTTCTTC.

This clonotype was seen only a few times. The chain links TRBV27 to TRBJ2-6; D gene uncertain. Germline CDR1 reads MNHEY; CDR2 reads SMNVEV (reference sequence). Deletions cut 5 bases from V and 6 bases from J, with 8 bases between. The CDR3 is 13 residues long. The CDR3 DNA sequence: TGTGCCAGCAGTCTCTACAAGGCCAACGTCCTGACTTTC. Its translation: CASSLYKANVLTF.

This clonotype was detected a few times. This chain links TRBV29-1 with TRBJ1-1, with D possibly being TRBD1 (6 bases). CDR1 and CDR2 from the germline V gene are SQVTM and ANQGSEA. The CDR3 extends over 13 amino acids. V lost 7 bases to trimming and J lost 4 bases, with 16 bases between them. The CDR3 region is CSAGRGLGTEAFF. The CDR3, as DNA: TGCAGCGCTGGACGGGGGCTGGGCACTGAAGCTTTCTTT.

This clonotype was observed a few times. The chain recombines TRBV15 with TRBJ2-1; no clear D gene. From germline, CDR1 is LNHNV and CDR2 YYDKDF (reference sequence). This CDR3 comprises 13 residues. V was pared by 0 bases and J by 10 bases, with 10 bases between. CDR3: CATSRDLSREQFF. The CDR3 DNA is TGTGCCACCAGCAGAGATCTCTCGCGGGAGCAGTTCTTC.

This clonotype was detected many times. The rearrangement links TRBV4-2 to TRBJ2-1; 8 bases fit TRBD2. With V trimmed by 1 base and J by 6 bases, 8 bases remained unmatched. The CDR3 has 16 amino acids. Germline V gene sequence: CDR1 LGHNA, CDR2 YNFKEQ. CDR3 residues: CASSQVLGLAINEQFF. In DNA form, the CDR3 reads TGTGCCAGCAGCCAAGTCCTTGGACTAGCTATCAATGAGCAGTTCTTC.

The chain employs TRBV20-1 and TRBJ2-3; weak D call: TRBD2 (6 bases). Trimming cost V 2 bases and J 2 bases, with 20 bases left between them. Germline assignment: CDR1 DFQATT and CDR2 SNEGSKA (reference sequence). The CDR3 has 17 amino acids. This CDR3 is CSARPYRGSGDTDTQYF. CDR3 in DNA: TGCAGTGCTAGACCCTATAGGGGTAGCGGAGACACAGATACGCAGTATTTT.

The chain combines TRBV29-1 with TRBJ2-2; 13 nucleotides line up with TRBD2. CDR1 and CDR2 (germline): SQVTM, ANQGSEA. The CDR3 length is 13 residues. Trimming at V came to 7 bases and at J to 7 bases, leaving 3 bases not matched to a gene. The CDR3 region is CSAGTSGVGELFF. CDR3 nucleotides: TGCAGCGCCGGGACTAGCGGGGTCGGGGAGCTGTTTTTT.

CDR3 DNA: TGCGCCAGCAGCTTGGTGGGGACAGGGGAAGCTTTCTTT. Translating gives CASSLVGTGEAFF. The V call is TRBV5-1, the J call TRBJ1-1; 9 bases are a match to TRBD1. The CDR3 covers 13 residues. Germline CDR1 is SGHRS and CDR2 is YFSETQ. Germline trimming cut 0 bases from V and 8 bases from J; bases unmatched to any gene: 2.

This clonotype was seen many times. V is TRBV5-1 and J is TRBJ2-1, with TRBD2 identical over 8 bases. The CDR3 consists of 16 residues. From germline, CDR1 is SGHRS and CDR2 YFSETQ. V shed 6 bases and J 0 bases; nucleotides not matched to a gene: 8. The CDR3, as DNA: TGCGCCAGCAAGCCGGGGCGGGGGGACTCCTACAATGAGCAGTTCTTC. Amino acid sequence: CASKPGRGDSYNEQFF.

V and J are TRBV7-2 and TRBJ2-7; TRBD2 aligns across 15 bases. The CDR3 spans 16 residues. V trimming: 6 bases; J trimming: 6 bases; junction bases outside the gene matches: 9. Per germline, CDR1 SGHTA and CDR2 FQGNSA. CDR3 DNA: TGTGCCAGCAGTTCCGGGACTAGCGGGAGGTCGGCCGAGCAGTACTTC. It encodes CASSSGTSGRSAEQYF.

This clonotype was seen repeatedly, ten times or more. The chain links TRBV28 to TRBJ2-3; D ambiguous. CDR1 is MDHEN and CDR2 is SYDVKM in the germline V gene. The CDR3 loop spans 12 amino acids. V was trimmed by 2 bases and J by 8 bases, leaving 8 bases between them. CDR3 coding DNA: TGTGCCAGCAGTTTAGTGCGCGGTACGCAGTATTTT. This encodes CASSLVRGTQYF.